These 11 T cell receptor beta chains were sequenced from one sample in a study of shared clonotypes between healthy human individuals. TCRdb keeps only in-frame clones here, not all; method: immunoSEQ multiplex PCR. The sample lists approximately 460,000 clones, 77% seen once, with around 11% in the top ten. The sequencing input was PBMCs. These receptors were collected from a middle-aged woman in good health. Some clones in this sample may be carry-over from other donors' samples.

Comments on this clone: Given a far larger clone just one base away, this is likely a sequencing read error. The V call is TRBV19, the J call TRBJ2-7; D possibly corresponds to TRBD1 (6 bases). CDR1 and CDR2 (germline): LNHDA, SQIVND (reference sequence). The CDR3 consists of 12 residues. V was clipped by 5 bases and J by 5 bases, with 10 bases between them. CDR3 DNA: TGTGCCAGTAGTCTCAGGGGCCACGAGCAGTACTTC. Translation gives CASSLRGHEQYF. Variable domain in full (rest from reference TRBV19 and TRBJ2-7): DGGITQSPKYLFRKEGQNVTLSCEQNLNHDAMYWYRQDPGQGLRLIYYSQIVNDFQKGDIAEGYSVSREKKESFPLTVTSAQKNPTAFYLCASSLRGHEQYFGPGTRLTVT.

This clone was seen many times. This chain joins TRBV5-6 and TRBJ2-5; 8 bases line up with TRBD1. From germline, CDR1 is SGHDT and CDR2 YYEEEE. Trimming cost V 4 bases and J 4 bases; bases outside gene matches: 6. CDR3 length equals 14 residues. CDR3 residues: CASSAATGGETQYF. As DNA, the CDR3 is TGTGCCAGCAGCGCCGCAACAGGGGGAGAGACCCAGTACTTC. Variable domain in full (rest from reference TRBV5-6 and TRBJ2-5): DAGVTQSPTHLIKTRGQQVTLRCSPKSGHDTVSWYQQALGQGPQFIFQYYEEEERQRGNFPDRFSGHQFPNYSSELNVNALLLGDSALYLCASSAATGGETQYFGPGTRLLVL.

The genes are TRBV27 and TRBJ1-5; 9 nucleotides agree with TRBD1. V dropped 6 bases and J dropped 1; count of bases not matched to a gene: 4. The CDR3 covers 15 residues. The germline CDR1 and CDR2 sequences are MNHEY and SMNVEV (reference sequence). CDR3 residues: CASSQGTGSNQPQHF. For the CDR3, the DNA is TGTGCCAGCAGCCAGGGGACAGGGAGCAATCAGCCCCAGCATTTT.

This clone was recorded once. This chain uses TRBV19 with TRBJ1-5; TRBD1 matches 9 bases. This CDR3 region has 16 residues. Germline loops: CDR1 LNHDA, CDR2 SQIVND (reference sequence). Unmatched junction bases numbered 10, after V lost 4 bases and J lost 6 bases. The CDR3 nucleotides read TGTGCCAGTAGTAAGAGCCAGACAGGGGGATTTCAGCCCCAGCATTTT. Translating gives CASSKSQTGGFQPQHF.

Concerning this clone: A far larger clone is just one base off, so this is likely a read error. The rearrangement links TRBV14 to TRBJ2-7, with D unclear. CDR3 length: 11 residues. Trimming removed 3 bases at V and 0 bases at J, with 0 bases between. Germline V gives CDR1 SGHDN, CDR2 FVKESK. CDR3 amino acids: CASSHSYEQYF. CDR3 DNA: TGTGCCAGCAGCCACTCCTACGAGCAGTACTTC.

About this clone itself: This CDR3 is also generated by other DNA sequences in the sample. The chain is built from TRBV5-1 and TRBJ2-5, with unresolved D. Germline CDR1 is SGHRS and CDR2 is YFSETQ. V lost 0 bases and J lost 2, with 5 bases in between. The CDR3 totals 13 residues. CDR3 bases: TGCGCCAGCAGCTTGGTAGGGCAAGAGACCCAGTACTTC. It is translated as CASSLVGQETQYF.

The J gene is TRBJ2-1, the V gene TRBV7-9, with D unclear. The germline V and J ends were trimmed by 8 bases and 9 bases, with 8 bases remaining between them. Germline-derived CDR1 and CDR2 are SEHNR and FQNEAQ (reference sequence). The CDR3 loop spans 10 amino acids. CDR3 coding DNA: TGTGCCAGCGGCCCCTTTGAGCAGTTCTTC. Amino acid sequence: CASGPFEQFF.

This clone came up once. The J gene is TRBJ2-7, the V gene TRBV5-1, with 8 bases lining up with TRBD1. V gave up 4 bases and J gave up 3 bases; unmatched junction bases: 9. The CDR3 runs to 15 residues. From germline, CDR1 is SGHRS and CDR2 YFSETQ. Here the CDR3 reads CASSLLTGASYEQYF. The CDR3 coding sequence is TGCGCCAGCAGCCTACTGACAGGGGCCAGCTACGAGCAGTACTTC.

Worth noting for this clone: The conserved closing phenylalanine or tryptophan is absent in this CDR3, likely reflecting a read error. The V call is TRBV30, the J call TRBJ1-6; D is ambiguous. CDR3 length: 12 residues. The germline gives CDR1 GTSNPN, CDR2 SVGIG (reference sequence). V was clipped by 3 bases and J by 7 bases, with 7 bases between them. The CDR3 bases are TGTGCCTGGAGCCCCTCAAATTCACCCCTCCACTTG. This encodes CAWSPSNSPLHL.

The V and J genes are TRBV18 and TRBJ1-5; TRBD1 might be the D (5 bases). Trimming took 10 bases from V and 3 from J, leaving 16 bases between them. This CDR3 is 14 amino acids long. In germline, CDR1 is KGHSH, CDR2 LQKENI. The CDR3 spells CATAPGGNNQPQHF. Written as DNA, the CDR3 is TGTGCCACTGCCCCCGGGGGTAACAATCAGCCCCAGCATTTT.

For this clone: Other DNA sequences within the sample encode an identical CDR3. The chain uses TRBV28 and TRBJ1-2; tentatively, D is TRBD1 (5 bases). The CDR3 totals 12 residues. Looked up from germline, CDR1 is MDHEN and CDR2 is SYDVKM. V lost 2 bases to trimming and J lost 4 bases, with 5 bases between them. CDR3 nucleotide sequence: TGTGCCAGCAGTTTACAGGGCTATGGCTACACCTTC. This gives the protein CASSLQGYGYTF.